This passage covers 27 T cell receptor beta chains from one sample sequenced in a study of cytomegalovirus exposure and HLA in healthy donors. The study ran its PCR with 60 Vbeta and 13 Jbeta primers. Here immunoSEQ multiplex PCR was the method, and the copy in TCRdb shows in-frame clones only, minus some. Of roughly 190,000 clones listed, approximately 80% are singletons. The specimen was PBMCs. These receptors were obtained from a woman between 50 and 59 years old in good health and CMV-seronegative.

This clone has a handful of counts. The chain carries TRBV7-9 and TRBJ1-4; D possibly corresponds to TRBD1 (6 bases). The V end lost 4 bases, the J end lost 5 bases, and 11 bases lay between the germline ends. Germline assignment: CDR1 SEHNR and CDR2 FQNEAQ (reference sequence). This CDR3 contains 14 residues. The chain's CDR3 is CASSSGQKNEKLFF. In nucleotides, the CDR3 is TGTGCCAGCAGCTCCGGACAGAAGAATGAAAAACTGTTTTTT.

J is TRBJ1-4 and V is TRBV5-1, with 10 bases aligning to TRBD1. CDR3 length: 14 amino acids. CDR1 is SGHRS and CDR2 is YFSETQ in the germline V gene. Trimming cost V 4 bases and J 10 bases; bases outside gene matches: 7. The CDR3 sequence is CASSTGQGNGKLFF. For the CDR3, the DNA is TGCGCCAGCAGCACGGGACAGGGGAACGGAAAACTGTTTTTT.

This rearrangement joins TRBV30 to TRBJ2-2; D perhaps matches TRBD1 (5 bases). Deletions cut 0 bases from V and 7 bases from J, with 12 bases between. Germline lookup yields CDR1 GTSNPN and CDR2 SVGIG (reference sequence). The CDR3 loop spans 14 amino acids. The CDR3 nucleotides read TGTGCCTGGAGTGTTGTCAGGGTGGGCGGGGAGCTGTTTTTT. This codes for CAWSVVRVGGELFF.

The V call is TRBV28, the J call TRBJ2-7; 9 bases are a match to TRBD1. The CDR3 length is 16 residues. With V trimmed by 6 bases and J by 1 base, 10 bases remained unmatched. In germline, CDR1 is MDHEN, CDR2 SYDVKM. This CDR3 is CASSRILGQGSYEQYF. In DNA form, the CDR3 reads TGTGCCAGCAGCCGTATCCTGGGACAGGGTTCCTACGAGCAGTACTTC. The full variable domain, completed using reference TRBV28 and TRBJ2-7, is DVKVTQSSRYLVKRTGEKVFLECVQDMDHENMFWYRQDPGLGLRLIYFSYDVKMKEKGDIPEGYSVSREKKERFSLILESASTNQTSMYLCASSRILGQGSYEQYFGPGTRLTVT.

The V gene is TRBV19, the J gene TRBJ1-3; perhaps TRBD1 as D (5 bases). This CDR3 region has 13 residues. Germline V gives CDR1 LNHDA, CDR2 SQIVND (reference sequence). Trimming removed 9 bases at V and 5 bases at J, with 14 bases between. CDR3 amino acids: CASTTGTRNTIYF. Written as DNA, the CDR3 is TGTGCCAGCACTACCGGGACTCGAAACACCATATATTTT.

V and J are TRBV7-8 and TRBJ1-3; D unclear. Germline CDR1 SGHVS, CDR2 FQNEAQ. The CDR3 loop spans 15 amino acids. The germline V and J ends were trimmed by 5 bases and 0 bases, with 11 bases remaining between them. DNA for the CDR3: TGTGCCAGCAGCCGTTCCGGTGACTCTGGAAACACCATATATTTT. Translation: CASSRSGDSGNTIYF.

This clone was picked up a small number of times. The CDR3 sequence: CASSWTVDPVYGYTF. CDR3 nucleotides: TGTGCCAGCAGTTGGACAGTGGACCCGGTCTATGGCTACACCTTC. The chain links TRBV6-5 to TRBJ1-2; the D gene is possibly TRBD1 (6 bases). V lost 4 bases and J 4 bases, leaving 16 bases between the germline ends. Germline values: CDR1 MNHEY, CDR2 SVGAGI. This CDR3 is built from 15 residues.

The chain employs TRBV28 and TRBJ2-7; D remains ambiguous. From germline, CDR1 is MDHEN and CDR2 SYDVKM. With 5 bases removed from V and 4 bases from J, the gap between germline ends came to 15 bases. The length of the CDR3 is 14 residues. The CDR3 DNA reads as TGTGCCAGCAGTCCCCCGGCGGCCCAATACGAGCAGTACTTC. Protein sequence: CASSPPAAQYEQYF.

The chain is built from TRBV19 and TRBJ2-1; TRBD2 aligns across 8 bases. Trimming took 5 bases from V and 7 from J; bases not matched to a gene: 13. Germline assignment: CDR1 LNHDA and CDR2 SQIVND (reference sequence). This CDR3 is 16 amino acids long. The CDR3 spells CASSAKLAALGNEQFF. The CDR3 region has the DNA TGTGCCAGTAGTGCCAAACTAGCGGCCCTGGGGAATGAGCAGTTCTTC.

CDR3: CASSYARGGYTF. Here the CDR3 DNA reads TGTGCCAGCAGTTACGCGCGGGGTGGCTACACCTTC. The chain links TRBV6-5 to TRBJ1-2; no reliable D call. CDR1 is MNHEY, CDR2 SVGAGI, per germline. The V gene lost 2 bases and the J gene lost 7 bases, with 8 bases spanning the gap. The CDR3 loop spans 12 amino acids.

The CDR3, as DNA: TGTGCCAGCAGTTTGCGGGGGGGGTACAATCAGCCCCAGCATTTT. It encodes CASSLRGGYNQPQHF. This chain uses TRBV28 with TRBJ1-5, with a weak D call TRBD1 (5 bases). The ends were cut back, 3 bases at V and 3 bases at J, with 12 bases in the middle. This CDR3 region has 15 residues. From germline, CDR1 is MDHEN and CDR2 SYDVKM.

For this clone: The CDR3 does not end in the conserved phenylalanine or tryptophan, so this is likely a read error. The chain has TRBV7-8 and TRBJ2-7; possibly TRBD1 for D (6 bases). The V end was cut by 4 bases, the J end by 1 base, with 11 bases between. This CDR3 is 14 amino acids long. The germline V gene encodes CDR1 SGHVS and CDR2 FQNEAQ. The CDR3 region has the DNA TGTGCCAGCAGCTCTTGGACAGTATCCTACGAGCAGTACCTC. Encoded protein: CASSSWTVSYEQYL.

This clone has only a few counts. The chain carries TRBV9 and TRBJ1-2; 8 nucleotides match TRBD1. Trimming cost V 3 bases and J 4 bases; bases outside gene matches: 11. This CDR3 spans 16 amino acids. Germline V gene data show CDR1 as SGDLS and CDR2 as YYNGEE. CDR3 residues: CASSASPGQASYGYTF. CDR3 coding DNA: TGTGCCAGCAGCGCATCTCCGGGACAGGCTTCCTATGGCTACACCTTC. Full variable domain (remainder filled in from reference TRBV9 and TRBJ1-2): DSGVTQTPKHLITATGQRVTLRCSPRSGDLSVYWYQQSLDQGLQFLIQYYNGEERAKGNILERFSAQQFPDLHSELNLSSLELGDSALYFCASSASPGQASYGYTFGSGTRLTVV.

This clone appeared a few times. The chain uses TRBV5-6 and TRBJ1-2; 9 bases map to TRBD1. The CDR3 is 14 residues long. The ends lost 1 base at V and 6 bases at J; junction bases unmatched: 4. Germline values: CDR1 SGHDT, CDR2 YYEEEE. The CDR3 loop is CASSLTGGPNGYTF. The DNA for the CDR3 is TGTGCCAGCAGCTTGACAGGGGGCCCGAATGGCTACACCTTC.

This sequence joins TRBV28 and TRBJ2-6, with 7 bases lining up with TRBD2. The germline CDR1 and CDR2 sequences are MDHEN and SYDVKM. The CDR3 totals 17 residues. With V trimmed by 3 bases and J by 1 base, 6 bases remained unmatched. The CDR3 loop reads CASSFFSGGSGANVLTF. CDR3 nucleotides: TGTGCCAGCAGTTTCTTTTCCGGGGGGTCTGGGGCCAACGTCCTGACTTTC.

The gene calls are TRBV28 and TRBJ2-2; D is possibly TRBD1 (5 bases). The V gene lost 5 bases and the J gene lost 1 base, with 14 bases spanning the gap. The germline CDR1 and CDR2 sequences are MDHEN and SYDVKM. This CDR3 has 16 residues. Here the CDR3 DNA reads TGTGCCAGCAGTCCGGGCTGGACAAAGAACACCGGGGAGCTGTTTTTT. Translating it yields CASSPGWTKNTGELFF.

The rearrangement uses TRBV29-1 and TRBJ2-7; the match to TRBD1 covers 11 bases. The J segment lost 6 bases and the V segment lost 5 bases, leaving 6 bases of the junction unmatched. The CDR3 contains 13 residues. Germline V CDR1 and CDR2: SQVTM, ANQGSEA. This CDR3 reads CSVRTGGASEQYF. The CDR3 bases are TGCAGCGTTCGGACAGGGGGCGCATCCGAGCAGTACTTC.

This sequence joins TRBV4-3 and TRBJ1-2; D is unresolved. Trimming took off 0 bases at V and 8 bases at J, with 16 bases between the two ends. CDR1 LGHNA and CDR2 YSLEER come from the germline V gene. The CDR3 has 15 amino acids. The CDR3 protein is CASSQEKLRFEGYTF. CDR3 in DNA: TGCGCCAGCAGCCAAGAGAAGTTGCGGTTCGAGGGCTACACCTTC.

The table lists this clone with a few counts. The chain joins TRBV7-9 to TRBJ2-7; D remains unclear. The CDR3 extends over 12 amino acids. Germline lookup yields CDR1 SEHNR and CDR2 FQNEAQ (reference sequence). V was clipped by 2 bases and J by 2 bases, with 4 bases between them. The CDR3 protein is CASSLSAYEQYF. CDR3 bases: TGTGCCAGCAGCTTATCGGCCTACGAGCAGTACTTC.

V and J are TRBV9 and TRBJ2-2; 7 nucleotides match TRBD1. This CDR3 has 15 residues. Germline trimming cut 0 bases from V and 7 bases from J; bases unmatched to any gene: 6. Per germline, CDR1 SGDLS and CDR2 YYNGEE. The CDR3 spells CASSVGTGAGGELFF. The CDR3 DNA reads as TGTGCCAGCAGCGTAGGTACAGGGGCAGGCGGGGAGCTGTTTTTT.

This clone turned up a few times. The CDR3 sequence is CACPGSFTDTQYF. In DNA form, the CDR3 reads TGTGCCTGCCCGGGATCTTTCACAGATACGCAGTATTTT. This sequence joins TRBV30 and TRBJ2-3; D perhaps matches TRBD2 (5 bases). The length of the CDR3 is 13 residues. V dropped 6 bases and J dropped 2 bases, with 12 bases sitting between them. The germline V gene has CDR1 GTSNPN and CDR2 SVGIG (reference sequence).

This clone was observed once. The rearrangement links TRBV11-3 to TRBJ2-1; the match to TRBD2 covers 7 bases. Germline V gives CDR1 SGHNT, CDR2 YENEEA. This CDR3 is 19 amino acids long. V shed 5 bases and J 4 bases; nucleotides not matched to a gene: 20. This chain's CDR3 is CASSPFEPTEASGYNEQFF. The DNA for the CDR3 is TGTGCCAGCAGCCCCTTCGAGCCCACTGAAGCTAGCGGATACAATGAGCAGTTCTTC.

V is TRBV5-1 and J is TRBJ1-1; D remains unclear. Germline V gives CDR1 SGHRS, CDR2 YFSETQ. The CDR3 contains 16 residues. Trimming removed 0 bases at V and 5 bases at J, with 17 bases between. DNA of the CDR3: TGCGCCAGCAGCTTGGGGGGAGTGACACCCCGTACTGAAGCTTTCTTT. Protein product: CASSLGGVTPRTEAFF.

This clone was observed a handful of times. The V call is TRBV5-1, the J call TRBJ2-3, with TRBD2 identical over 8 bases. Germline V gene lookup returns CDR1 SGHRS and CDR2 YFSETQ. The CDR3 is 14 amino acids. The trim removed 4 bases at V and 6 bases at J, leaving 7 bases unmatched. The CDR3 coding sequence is TGCGCCAGCAGCGCTAGCGGGTTGAAGGATACGCAGTATTTT. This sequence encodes CASSASGLKDTQYF. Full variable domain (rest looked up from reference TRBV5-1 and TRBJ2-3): KAGVTQTPRYLIKTRGQQVTLSCSPISGHRSVSWYQQTPGQGLQFLFEYFSETQRNKGNFPGRFSGRQFSNSRSEMNVSTLELGDSALYLCASSASGLKDTQYFGPGTRLTVL.

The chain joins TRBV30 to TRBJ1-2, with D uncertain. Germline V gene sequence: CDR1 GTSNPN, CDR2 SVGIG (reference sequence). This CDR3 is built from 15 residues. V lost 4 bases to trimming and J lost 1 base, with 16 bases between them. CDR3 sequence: CAWNRFGGNNYGYTF. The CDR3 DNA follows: TGTGCCTGGAATCGCTTTGGAGGGAATAACTATGGCTACACCTTC.

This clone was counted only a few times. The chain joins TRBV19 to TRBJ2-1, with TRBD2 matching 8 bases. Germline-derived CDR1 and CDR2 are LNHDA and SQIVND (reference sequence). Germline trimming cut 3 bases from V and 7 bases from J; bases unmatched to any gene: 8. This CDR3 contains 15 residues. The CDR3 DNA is TGTGCCAGTAGTATTCCTGGGACTAGTTTGAATGAGCAGTTCTTC. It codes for CASSIPGTSLNEQFF.

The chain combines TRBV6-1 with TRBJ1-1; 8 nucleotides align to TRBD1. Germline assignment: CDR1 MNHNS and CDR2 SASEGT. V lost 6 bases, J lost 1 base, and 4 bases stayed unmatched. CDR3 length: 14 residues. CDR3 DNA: TGTGCCAGCAGATGGGACAGGCAGAACACTGAAGCTTTCTTT. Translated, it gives CASRWDRQNTEAFF.